This T cell receptor beta chain was captured in a study of shared clonotypes between healthy human individuals. The table came from immunoSEQ multiplex PCR; TCRdb's copy has only in-frame clones and leaves some out. The sample consists of 2 million or so clones, around 95% of them appearing once. The trim removed 6 bases at V and 5 bases at J, leaving 8 bases unmatched. Germline V gene lookup returns CDR1 MNHEY and CDR2 SVGAGI. This CDR3 comprises 14 residues. Negatively enriched CD4+ T cells were divided by CD45RA into naive and memory. Material: naive CD4+ T cells sorted from blood. Sample subset: CD45RA+ positively selected. This chain joins TRBV6-5 and TRBJ2-7, with 9 positions matching TRBD1. This TCR came from a man aged 18 to 35 in good health. The CDR3 sequence is CASRRDREFNEQYF. In nucleotides, the CDR3 is TGTGCCAGCAGGAGGGACAGGGAATTCAACGAGCAGTACTTC.